This T cell receptor beta chain was sequenced during a study of T cell responses to AZD1222 COVID-19 vaccine (dated by TCRdb to 2020 to 2022). Looking at the study overall: AZD1222 recipients with second doses at about 4 weeks or about 12 weeks were pooled, because spike-specific TCR depth and breadth did not differ between schedules. Trial participants were enrolled by age into 18-55, 56-69 and 70-plus year subgroups, with roughly 150, 30 and 60 TCR-sequenced participants respectively. A total of more than 230 trial participants underwent TCR sequencing, of whom about 200 had received two doses of AZD1222 and roughly 26 had received two doses of the MenACWY control vaccine. What the authors observed across the whole study: Participants were mostly white British, with more females than males. The authors suggested clonal diversity may have been underestimated. Conclusions about previously exposed vaccinees are limited, since just five or six AZD1222 recipients were seropositive for SARS-CoV-2 at baseline. Reportedly, close to half of the unique spike-specific TCRs recognized epitopes lying outside the regions that are mutated in the B.1.351 and B.1.1.7 variants. A significant rise in spike-specific TCR breadth and depth was observed after two AZD1222 doses relative to day 0 and relative to MenACWY recipients. The whole spike protein was spanned by vaccine-associated CD4 TCRs, and dominant responses were seen in regions 160-218 and 743-854. In the small 56-69-year group, the increase in depth fell short of significance, most likely because of low power. Because no day 14 peak-response samples were available, the repertoires could be characterized only after the peak T cell response.

The time point label, as the study defines it: baseline before first vaccination. Samples from vaccinated people were obtained from the UK trials COV001 and COV002, which included a single-blind randomized controlled phase 2/3 trial of AZD1222 (ChAdOx1 nCoV-19) in healthy adults. For TCRbeta chain sequencing, PBMC samples were collected from trial participants at day 0 and at day 28 after the second dose. Trimming costs V 5 bases and J 5 bases, and their ends lie 18 bases apart. Measured from the cysteine to the phenylalanine, the CDR3 is 15 residues long. Just CDR3 DNA is preserved here, 45 bases in frame from base 1. Per the germline V gene (reference sequence), GTSNPN is the CDR1 and SVGIG is the CDR2. The CDR3 regions of human TCRbeta chains were analyzed by immunosequencing. The study's own analysis went as follows. TCRs in the repertoires were matched against a reference library of SARS-CoV-2-specific TCRs that had been generated with the MIRA antigen-specificity platform. Breadth was defined as the fraction of unique TCRs that were SARS-CoV-2-associated, and depth was defined as the fraction of total T cells that were SARS-CoV-2-associated. Using the MIRA data, every spike-specific TCR was mapped to the spike region that the TCR reacted to and assigned to either a CD4 or a CD8 class. Log10-transformed breadth and depth values were compared by one-way ANOVA with Sidak's multiple comparisons tests. This is the immuneACCESS table as TCRdb keeps it, with only in-frame sequences that have V and J called. A part of the clones is gone; compared with another copy, unresolved V genes explain less than half, and the rest is unexplained. V and J calls and clone size come straight from that table; D and trimming were deduced from the DNA. Within this sample are about 200,000 clones, with around 94% of them counted one time only. The ten largest clones represent roughly 1.3% of the sample.

As for this clone: No cognate antigen has been identified for it. Base qualities are not at hand, and no much larger clone is one base apart.

The V and J segments used are TRBV30 and TRBJ1-4, with the D gene call left open. Sequences were derived from peripheral blood, sampled on day 0 of AZD1222 vaccination. This receptor was taken from an adult in good health. The CDR3: CAWGRGSPQNEKLFF. The DNA sequence reads TGTGCCTGGGGGAGAGGGAGCCCGCAGAATGAAAAACTGTTTTTT. Supplemented by the reference TRBV30 and TRBJ1-4 proteins around the CDR3, the complete variable domain is SQTIHQWPATLVQPVGSPLSLECTVEGTSNPNLYWYRQAAGRGLQLLFYSVGIGQISSEVPQNLSASRPQDRQFILSSKKLLLSDSGFYLCAWGRGSPQNEKLFFGSGTQLSVL.